This T cell receptor beta chain was recovered during a study of blood T cell repertoires in COVID-19. Study details: T cells, B-cell-depleted T cells, or PBMCs provided the cDNA or gDNA that served as material.

This CDR3 region has 15 residues. J was trimmed by 6 bases and V by 0 bases; bases with no gene match: 5. Germline V gene data show CDR1 as SGDLS and CDR2 as YYNGEE. The study recruited people aged 18 to 89 years across approximately 24 US areas. Donors were grouped by their self-reported clinical history. Assay: immunoSEQ multiplex PCR; the TCRdb copy retains only in-frame clones and omits some. Here the sample spans some 190,000 clones, under 80% being singletons. This TCR was sampled from a woman between 45 and 65 years old with acute COVID-19. V usage is TRBV9 and J usage is TRBJ2-3, with 9 bases matching TRBD2. The sequenced sample was PBMCs or T cells enriched from blood (not recorded which). CDR3 DNA sequence: TGTGCCAGCAGCGTAGAGTCTAGCGGGGTTGATACGCAGTATTTT. Translated: CASSVESSGVDTQYF.